These 12 T cell receptor beta chains originate from one sample sequenced in a study of blood T cell repertoires in COVID-19. The data were produced by immunoSEQ multiplex PCR, yet TCRdb's version contains in-frame clones alone and is incomplete. The table has about 250,000 clones, around 91% seen once. The sample taken for sequencing was peripheral blood. These receptors were obtained from a woman aged 60-75 years with COVID-19, enrolled during active disease.

The chain links TRBV18 to TRBJ1-1, with a weak D call TRBD1 (5 bases). Trimming left V 2 bases short and J 4 bases short, with 11 bases between. This CDR3 is built from 14 residues. Germline assignment: CDR1 KGHSH and CDR2 LQKENI. The DNA for the CDR3 is TGTGCCAGCTCACCATCGGGGGGGATCACTGAAGCTTTCTTT. Protein: CASSPSGGITEAFF.

This clone has only one observation. The genes are TRBV6-5 and TRBJ2-3; 7 bases are shared with TRBD1. In germline, CDR1 is MNHEY, CDR2 SVGAGI. This CDR3 is built from 14 residues. V was clipped by 6 bases and J by 3 bases; unmatched bases: 6. CDR3 coding DNA: TGTGCCAGCAGATTGACAGGGATGACAGATACGCAGTATTTT. Protein: CASRLTGMTDTQYF.

The chain is built from TRBV7-3 and TRBJ2-3, with 9 bases aligning to TRBD2. V shed 5 bases and J 2 bases; nucleotides not matched to a gene: 8. From germline, CDR1 is SGHTA and CDR2 FQGTGA. The CDR3 loop spans 16 amino acids. In DNA, the CDR3 is TGTGCCAGCAGCCCCCAGACTAGCGGATACACAGATACGCAGTATTTT. Protein: CASSPQTSGYTDTQYF.

The chain carries TRBV6-5 and TRBJ1-6; no definite D call. Germline V gives CDR1 MNHEY, CDR2 SVGAGI. This CDR3 contains 14 residues. The V end was cut by 6 bases, the J end by 7 bases, with 13 bases between. The CDR3 coding sequence is TGTGCCAGCAGGGCCGGGTCCCTCAATTCACCCCTCCACTTT. It yields the protein CASRAGSLNSPLHF.

The chain employs TRBV10-1 and TRBJ1-4; TRBD1 matches 7 bases. This CDR3 is 12 amino acids long. Germline V gene sequence: CDR1 WNHNN, CDR2 SYGVQD (reference sequence). Trimming took 6 bases from V and 12 from J; bases not matched to a gene: 7. This CDR3 is CASRQGMGELFF. The CDR3 DNA follows: TGCGCCAGCAGACAGGGGATGGGGGAACTGTTTTTT.

This clone has a handful of counts. The V call is TRBV7-2, the J call TRBJ1-5; the match to TRBD1 covers 8 bases. After removal of 1 base from V and 0 bases from J, the junction contained 5 bases not matched to a gene. Germline V gene data show CDR1 as SGHTA and CDR2 as FQGNSA. This CDR3 region has 17 residues. As DNA, the CDR3 is TGTGCCAGCAGCTTAGGGGACAGGCCCTATAGCAATCAGCCCCAGCATTTT. It yields the protein CASSLGDRPYSNQPQHF.

This chain joins TRBV9 and TRBJ1-1; TRBD1 is a possible D gene (5 bases). The CDR3 is made up of 17 amino acids. V lost 4 bases and J lost 3, with 22 bases in between. From germline, CDR1 is SGDLS and CDR2 YYNGEE. CDR3 amino acids: CASSPRSGGVRDTEAFF. CDR3 DNA sequence: TGTGCCAGCAGCCCCCGCTCTGGGGGGGTGAGGGACACTGAAGCTTTCTTT.

The gene calls are TRBV4-1 and TRBJ1-3, with no clear D. Looked up from germline, CDR1 is MGHRA and CDR2 is YSYEKL. V was trimmed by 0 bases and J by 7 bases, leaving 10 bases between them. CDR3 size: 14 residues. The CDR3: CASSQEGRFNTIYF. The CDR3 bases are TGCGCCAGCAGCCAAGAGGGGAGGTTCAACACCATATATTTT.

The chain recombines TRBV5-6 with TRBJ2-3; 7 positions agree with TRBD2. The CDR3 has 14 amino acids. The V gene's germline CDR1 is SGHDT and CDR2 YYEEEE. Germline trimming cut 5 bases from V and 0 bases from J; bases unmatched to any gene: 3. The chain's CDR3 is CASSWDYSTDTQYF. The CDR3 DNA sequence: TGTGCCAGCAGTTGGGACTATAGCACAGATACGCAGTATTTT.

The chain uses TRBV28 and TRBJ2-3; 8 bases are a match to TRBD1. V lost 3 bases and J lost 3; bases outside the gene matches: 11. CDR3 length: 17 amino acids. Germline CDR1 and CDR2: MDHEN and SYDVKM. The CDR3 sequence is CASSFGLGQGATDTQYF. As DNA, the CDR3 is TGTGCCAGCAGTTTCGGGTTAGGACAGGGTGCGACAGATACGCAGTATTTT. The full variable domain, with the rest looked up from reference TRBV28 and TRBJ2-3, is DVKVTQSSRYLVKRTGEKVFLECVQDMDHENMFWYRQDPGLGLRLIYFSYDVKMKEKGDIPEGYSVSREKKERFSLILESASTNQTSMYLCASSFGLGQGATDTQYFGPGTRLTVL.

V gene TRBV19 combines with J gene TRBJ1-5; 7 bases agree with TRBD1. Unmatched junction bases numbered 3, after V lost 0 bases and J lost 1 base. This CDR3 contains 16 residues. The V gene's germline CDR1 is LNHDA and CDR2 SQIVND (reference sequence). CDR3 coding DNA: TGTGCCAGTAGTATAGAAGACAGGGCAAGCAATCAGCCCCAGCATTTT. It translates to CASSIEDRASNQPQHF.

The chain uses TRBV11-1 and TRBJ2-3; the match to TRBD2 covers 14 bases. With 4 bases clipped from V and 3 bases from J, the junction kept 3 bases outside the gene matches. The CDR3 is 16 residues long. CDR1 and CDR2 (germline): SGHAT, FQDESV (reference sequence). In nucleotides, the CDR3 is TGTGCCAGCAGCTCGGGACTAGCGGGGGAAACAGATACGCAGTATTTT. Encoded protein: CASSSGLAGETDTQYF.